One and the same sample provided the 3 T cell receptor beta chains below, sequenced in a study of regulatory T cells in long-lasting Graves disease (dated by TCRdb to about 2021). Libraries were prepared through multiplex PCR. Sequencing was carried out with an Illumina HiSeq 4000. CDR3 regions were amplified by Arm-PCR with iRepertoire HTBI primers to construct TCR beta libraries. The public reads were reprocessed in TCRdb via fastp at Q25 and MiXCR, keeping in-frame beta chains. Under each unique CDR3 protein, matching rows form one entry showing the most common genes and DNA. This sample comprises 500,000 or so distinct CDR3 sequences, approximately 15% of them detected only once. About a sixth of the sample rests with the top ten. The sample's time point label is to be understood as: newly diagnosed GD, antithyroid drugs for less than 3 months. For both TCR sequencing and RNA sequencing, RNA was extracted from PBMCs using TRIzol.

In addition, the sample was reused for a study of T cells in Graves' hyperthyroidism and ophthalmopathy.

The source material was peripheral blood mononuclear cells (PBMCs), sampled at new diagnosis, from a patient treated with antithyroid drugs. Source of these receptors: a woman between 50 and 59 years old with Graves disease. Donor details come from another sample of the same person, matched by shared clones.

V gene TRBV5-5 combines with J gene TRBJ1-1; D possibly corresponds to TRBD1 (5 bases). The V end lost 5 bases, the J end lost 0 bases, and 14 bases lay between the germline ends. This CDR3 spans 15 amino acids. Germline values: CDR1 SGHKS, CDR2 YYEKEE (reference sequence). CDR3 protein: CASRRGGYMNTEAFF. DNA for the CDR3: TGTGCCAGCAGGCGGGGGGGGTATATGAACACTGAAGCTTTCTTT.

The chain uses TRBV6-2 or TRBV6-3 and TRBJ2-1, with 9 bases matching TRBD2. The J segment lost 6 bases and the V segment lost 0 bases, leaving 9 bases of the junction unmatched. This CDR3 is 17 amino acids long. Germline V gene lookup returns CDR1 MNHEY and CDR2 SVGEGT. The CDR3 sequence: CASSYSVSSGMSNEQFF. DNA of the CDR3: TGTGCCAGCAGTTACTCGGTGTCTAGCGGGATGAGCAATGAGCAGTTCTTC.

The rearrangement joins TRBV12-3 or TRBV12-4 to TRBJ1-5; 9 bases are a match to TRBD1. Unmatched junction bases numbered 12, after V lost 6 bases and J lost 3 bases. The CDR3 extends over 17 amino acids. CDR3 sequence reads: CASSRHPTGGLNQPQHF. The CDR3 nucleotides read TGTGCCAGCAGCCGGCACCCGACAGGGGGTCTCAATCAGCCCCAGCATTTT.